The entry that follows covers one TCR beta chain sequence. Its target antigen remains unknown. Per-base quality was not reported, and no clone a single base away is much larger than it. TCRdb shows the sequencer as Illumina MiSeq. TCRdb cleaned the public reads at Q25 with fastp, built clones with MiXCR and kept in-frame beta chains. Under each unique CDR3 protein, matching rows form one entry showing the most common genes and DNA. This sample comprises tens of thousands of distinct CDR3 sequences, about 50% of them detected only once. Roughly 2.2% of the sample belongs to the ten largest clones. This record comes from a study of type 1 regulatory T cells (dated by TCRdb to about 2021). Looking at the study overall: The study characterized an in vitro protocol that generated a Tr1-enriched, alloantigen-specific CD4 T cell product named T-allo10. T-allo10 was under clinical evaluation in patients with hematological malignancies receiving allogeneic hematopoietic stem cell transplantation. General study outcomes and caveats: Tr1 cells showed a more restricted TCR repertoire than non-Tr1 cells, which the study interpreted as alloantigen-induced clonal expansion.

The CDR3 numbers 13 residues from cysteine through phenylalanine. The entry retains the CDR3 DNA only, 39 bases that are in frame from base 1. As encoded in the germline V gene (reference sequence), CDR1 is LGHDT while CDR2 is YNNKEL. The V and J ends are trimmed by 1 base and 5 bases, leaving 6 bases between them. The chain joins TRBV3-1 to TRBJ1-5; there is no confident call for the D gene. Source material: cultured non-Tr1 T cells, either the whole culture or a sorted T cell fraction (not recorded which). The cell subset or site label of this sample denotes: non-Tr1 population from the T-allo10 product. This receptor was identified in a human donor in good health. The bases are TGTGCCAGCAGCCAAGCGGTAGATCAGCCCCAGCATTTT. Translation gives CASSQAVDQPQHF.